The rows below give T cell receptor beta chains drawn from one sample of a study of patients and donors after allogeneic stem cell transplantation. TCRdb re-called the RT-PCR reads with MiXCR, one entry per CDR3 protein. The repertoire holds hundreds of thousands of distinct CDR3 sequences, roughly 17% seen once, with 6% to 8% in the top ten. Sequencing was carried out using blood, either unsorted or a sorted T cell fraction (not recorded which). These receptors were collected from a human donor who was either an allogeneic HSCT recipient or a stem cell or donor lymphocyte infusion donor (not recorded which). It is not recorded whose cells these are; they may come from a transplant donor. Each CDR3 is given with its conserved first and last residue. The D gene is left open where the match is weak. Clone size appears in some rows only: once, few, many, or a class for an expanded clone.

>TRBV30|-|-|TRBJ1-1
TGTGCCTGGAGTTTGCGACCGAACACTGAAGCTTTCTTT
CAWSLRPNTEAFF
>TRBV12-3/TRBV12-4|many|-|TRBJ1-2
TGTGCCAGCAGTTTGCGGCCAACAGGCGGTGGCTACACCTTC
CASSLRPTGGGYTF
>TRBV3-1|-|TRBD1|TRBJ2-7
TGTGCCAGCAGCCTACCATCAGGGGGCAGCTCCTACGAGCAGTACTTC
CASSLPSGGSSYEQYF
>TRBV25-1|-|-|TRBJ1-1
TGTGCCAGCAGTGAACCCAGGGGATACGCTGAAGCTTTCTTT
CASSEPRGYAEAFF
>TRBV19|-|TRBD2|TRBJ2-1
TGTGCCAGTACTAGCGGGAGAGGCGATGAGCAGTTCTTC
CASTSGRGDEQFF
>TRBV12-3/TRBV12-4|few|TRBD2|TRBJ2-7
TGTGCCAGCAGAGAGGGACTAGCGGTCTCCTACGAGCAGTACTTC
CASREGLAVSYEQYF
>TRBV30|-|TRBD1|TRBJ1-1
TGTGCCTGGAGTGCCGACAGGGGCACTGAAGCTTTCTTT
CAWSADRGTEAFF
>TRBV12-3/TRBV12-4|many|TRBD2|TRBJ2-1
TGTGCCAGCAGTTTTTGGGGACTAGCGAATAACAATGAGCAGTTCTTC
CASSFWGLANNNEQFF
>TRBV4-2|-|-|TRBJ2-5
TGTGCCAGCAGCCGCCCGGGACAAGAGACCCAGTACTTC
CASSRPGQETQYF
>TRBV12-3/TRBV12-4|many|TRBD1|TRBJ1-5
TGTGCCAGCAGTTTCGGACAGGGGGCCCATCAGCCCCAGCATTTT
CASSFGQGAHQPQHF
>TRBV7-9|few|-|TRBJ2-7
TGTGCCAGCAGCGGCGCCCCGGCTTCCCTCGAGCAGTACTTC
CASSGAPASLEQYF
>TRBV7-9|few|TRBD2|TRBJ2-1
TGTGCCAGCACCCTTAGCGGGGGGGCAAACAATGAGCAGTTCTTC
CASTLSGGANNEQFF
>TRBV10-3|few|-|TRBJ1-1
TGTGCCATCAGTGGGTTCGACAGTACTGAAGCTTTCTTT
CAISGFDSTEAFF
>TRBV30|-|TRBD2|TRBJ2-1
TGTGCCTGGAGTCCGTACCTGCTAGCGGCGAACAATGAGCAGTTCTTC
CAWSPYLLAANNEQFF
>TRBV4-1|few|-|TRBJ2-2
TGCGCCAGCAGCCAACCTTTACGGGGAGATGACACCGGGGAGCTGTTTTTT
CASSQPLRGDDTGELFF
>TRBV19|few|-|TRBJ2-1
TGTGCCAGTACCCCTTGGGGGGGCCGAGTAAAAGAGCAGTTCTTC
CASTPWGGRVKEQFF
>TRBV19|few|TRBD1|TRBJ1-5
TGTGCCAGTAGTCCATGGACAGGACGTACGAATCAGCCCCAGCATTTT
CASSPWTGRTNQPQHF
>TRBV12-3/TRBV12-4|-|-|TRBJ2-3
TGTGCCAGCACCCTTGACCGTCCCGATACGCAGTATTTT
CASTLDRPDTQYF
>TRBV11-1|many|-|TRBJ1-6
TGTGCCAGCAGCTTAATGGACAGAGCCGGGAATTCACCCCTCCACTTT
CASSLMDRAGNSPLHF
>TRBV6-5|-|-|TRBJ2-1
TGTGCCAGCAGTTATTCTTCAAACAATGAGCAGTTCTTC
CASSYSSNNEQFF
>TRBV11-2|few|-|TRBJ2-1
TGTGCCAGCAGCTTACAGGAGTTTAACAATGAGCAGTTCTTC
CASSLQEFNNEQFF
>TRBV7-8|-|TRBD1|TRBJ2-7
TGTGCCAGCAGCGCTGCAGGGGGTAGGTCCTACGAGCAGTACTTC
CASSAAGGRSYEQYF
>TRBV7-9|-|TRBD1|TRBJ2-1
TGTGCCAGCAGCTTAGGGGACAGGGAGAGGGATGAGCAGTTCTTC
CASSLGDRERDEQFF
>TRBV19|-|-|TRBJ1-1
TGTGCCAGTAGTGACGAGGGCCTCATGAACACTGAAGCTTTCTTT
CASSDEGLMNTEAFF
>TRBV20-1|few|-|TRBJ2-7
TGCAGTGCCTATACGGGGACAAGAGGCTACGAGCAGTACTTC
CSAYTGTRGYEQYF
>TRBV28|many|-|TRBJ2-7
TGTGCCAGCAGCTCGGGACGGCAATACGAGCAGTACTTC
CASSSGRQYEQYF
>TRBV11-3|-|-|TRBJ2-1
TGTGCCAGCAGCTTATCCCCCAACGTATACAATGAGCAGTTCTTC
CASSLSPNVYNEQFF
>TRBV20-1|few|-|TRBJ1-3
TGCAGTGCTAGAGCCGCGGGGGGCTCTGGAAACACCATATATTTT
CSARAAGGSGNTIYF
>TRBV12-3/TRBV12-4|-|-|TRBJ1-1
TGTGCCAGCAGTAAAACGATCCAGAACACTGAAGCTTTCTTT
CASSKTIQNTEAFF
>TRBV25-1|-|TRBD1|TRBJ1-5
TGTGCCAGCGCCAGACAGGGGGAGCAGCCCCAGCATTTT
CASARQGEQPQHF
>TRBV6-5|-|TRBD2|TRBJ2-3
TGTGCCAGCAGTTACGTCGGGGGGGTCGCAGATACGCAGTATTTT
CASSYVGGVADTQYF
>TRBV7-2|-|TRBD2|TRBJ2-7
TGTGCCAGCAGCTATATTAGGACTAGCGGGAGGGCAATGTACTTC
CASSYIRTSGRAMYF
>TRBV6-5|-|-|TRBJ1-2
TGTGCCAGCAGACGGAGTGACTATGGCTACACCTTC
CASRRSDYGYTF
>TRBV12-3/TRBV12-4|many|TRBD1|TRBJ2-1
TGTGCCAGCATTGACAGGGGTGAACAGTTCTTC
CASIDRGEQFF
>TRBV24-1|many|-|TRBJ2-5
TGTGCCACCAGTGACCACAGGGTAGAGACCCAGTACTTC
CATSDHRVETQYF
>TRBV9|few|-|TRBJ2-3
TGTGCCAGCAGCGCCCGTGATACAGATACGCAGTATTTT
CASSARDTDTQYF
>TRBV25-1|few|-|TRBJ1-5
TGTGCCAGCTCAGACAGTCCTAGCAATCAGCCCCAGCATTTT
CASSDSPSNQPQHF
>TRBV4-2|few|-|TRBJ2-4
TGTGCCAGCAGCCAAGCTGGCACAGCGGCTGGCAAAAACATTCAGTACTTC
CASSQAGTAAGKNIQYF
>TRBV20-1|few|-|TRBJ1-2
TGCAGTGCAACCTACCAGGGTGGCGGCTACACCTTC
CSATYQGGGYTF
>TRBV5-1|-|TRBD1|TRBJ1-4
TGCGCCAGCAGCTCCGGGACAGGGTTTGGAACTAATGAAAAACTGTTTTTT
CASSSGTGFGTNEKLFF
>TRBV20-1|-|TRBD2|TRBJ2-1
TGCAGTGCACCGACTAGCCGGTGGAGCTCCTACAATGAGCAGTTCTTC
CSAPTSRWSSYNEQFF
>TRBV5-1|-|-|TRBJ1-1
TGCGCCAGCAGCTTTGACTCCGCGGGCACTGAAGCTTTCTTT
CASSFDSAGTEAFF
>TRBV10-3|few|TRBD2|TRBJ2-7
TGTGCCATCAGTGAGACGGGACTAGCGGGAATGTACGAGCAGTACTTC
CAISETGLAGMYEQYF
>TRBV6-5|-|TRBD2|TRBJ2-5
TGTGCCAGCAGTTACTCCCTGACTAGCGGCGAAGAGACCCAGTACTTC
CASSYSLTSGEETQYF
>TRBV6-5|-|-|TRBJ2-7
TGTGCCAGCAGTTACTCTTGGGGGAGAAAAGACTACGAGCAGTACTTC
CASSYSWGRKDYEQYF
>TRBV12-5|few|TRBD2|TRBJ2-1
TGTGCTAGTGGTTTGGCGGGAGGGCTGGGGTACAATGAGCAGTTCTTC
CASGLAGGLGYNEQFF
>TRBV7-9|-|TRBD1|TRBJ2-1
TGTGCCAGCACACCTCAGGGGGCTGATGAGCAGTTCTTC
CASTPQGADEQFF
>TRBV18|few|-|TRBJ2-1
TGTGCCAGCTCACCACTTCCGGAGGTCCTGTACAATGAGCAGTTCTTC
CASSPLPEVLYNEQFF